This T cell receptor (beta chain) derives from a study of T cell responses to AZD1222 COVID-19 vaccine. Whole-study context: Second doses were pooled across both intervals (about 4 or about 12 weeks).

Using immunoSEQ multiplex PCR, the repertoire was profiled, and TCRdb retains in-frame clones only, with some absent. The table shows approximately 90,000 clones, with roughly nine tenths occurring only once. Comments on this clone: The antigen remains unidentified.

Germline loops: CDR1 MNHEY, CDR2 SMNVEV (reference sequence). V dropped 6 bases and J dropped 6 bases, with 12 bases sitting between them. The CDR3 sequence is 12 residues long. Study results and caveats: Seropositive at baseline were only six or seven AZD1222 recipients. Among vaccine-associated CD4 TCRs, coverage spanned spike, with dominance at 160-218 and 743-854.

The sample in question was peripheral blood, obtained on day 0 of AZD1222 vaccination. The chain combines TRBV27 with TRBJ2-7; D uncertain. The clonotype was recovered from an adult in good health. CDR3 in amino acids: CASRTVSSEQYF. The CDR3 DNA reads TGTGCCAGCAGAACCGTCTCGTCCGAGCAGTACTTC.